The 11 T cell receptor beta chains below were found in one sample sequenced in a study of T cells in Graves' hyperthyroidism and ophthalmopathy. The source material, RNA transcripts, was used to amplify TCR beta CDR3 regions. TCR CDR3 regions were first amplified by RT-PCR with HTBI primers. TCRdb redid the calling of the multiplex PCR reads with MiXCR, one entry per CDR3 protein. The table lists 370,000 or so distinct CDR3 sequences, 15% to 18% of them singletons. The sequencing input was blood. These receptors were collected from a woman younger than 30 with Graves' hyperthyroidism that later progressed to Graves' ophthalmopathy.

This clonotype was seen ten or more times. J is TRBJ2-1 and V is TRBV27, with 8 bases lining up with TRBD2. This CDR3 comprises 15 residues. Germline assignment: CDR1 MNHEY and CDR2 SMNVEV (reference sequence). Losses at the gene ends were 3 bases for V and 0 bases for J; bases not matched to a gene: 1. The DNA of the CDR3 is TGTGCCAGCAGTTTTAGCGGGAACTCCTACAATGAGCAGTTCTTC. Its protein product is CASSFSGNSYNEQFF.

The rearrangement links TRBV20-1 to TRBJ2-1, with a possible D match to TRBD1 (6 bases). V dropped 1 base and J dropped 6 bases, with 19 bases sitting between them. The CDR3 spans 16 residues. Germline V gene sequence: CDR1 DFQATT, CDR2 SNEGSKA (reference sequence). CDR3 sequence reads: CSARVITGTLFNEQFF. The DNA of the CDR3 is TGCAGTGCTAGAGTGATAACCGGGACACTCTTCAATGAGCAGTTCTTC.

This clonotype was counted between two and nine times. The chain combines TRBV11-2 with TRBJ1-2; TRBD1 aligns across 9 bases. Unmatched junction bases numbered 7, after V lost 5 bases and J lost 3 bases. This CDR3 spans 15 amino acids. The V gene's germline CDR1 is SGHAT and CDR2 FQNNGV. Here the CDR3 reads CASSRNRGPDYGYTF. The CDR3 DNA is TGTGCCAGCAGCCGCAACAGGGGGCCAGACTATGGCTACACCTTC.

This chain joins TRBV5-1 and TRBJ2-1; tentative D call: TRBD2 (6 bases). Germline CDR1 is SGHRS and CDR2 is YFSETQ. Trimming took 6 bases from V and 7 from J, leaving 20 bases between them. The CDR3 runs to 15 residues. The CDR3 DNA reads TGCGCCAGCACCCTTGGGGGGACCGTGGGAAATGAGCAGTTCTTC. Translation: CASTLGGTVGNEQFF. Full variable domain (remainder filled in from reference TRBV5-1 and TRBJ2-1): KAGVTQTPRYLIKTRGQQVTLSCSPISGHRSVSWYQQTPGQGLQFLFEYFSETQRNKGNFPGRFSGRQFSNSRSEMNVSTLELGDSALYLCASTLGGTVGNEQFFGPGTRLTVL.

Many counts were recorded for this clonotype. The chain couples TRBV12-3 or TRBV12-4 to TRBJ1-1, with 11 positions matching TRBD1. The CDR3 spans 15 residues. The ends lost 7 bases at V and 6 bases at J; junction bases unmatched: 10. DNA for the CDR3: TGTGCCAGCACGGGGACAGGGGGTAATGGGGCTGAAGCTTTCTTT. It specifies CASTGTGGNGAEAFF.

The chain carries TRBV19 and TRBJ2-1; 9 bases fit TRBD2. Germline CDR1 reads LNHDA; CDR2 reads SQIVND (reference sequence). The CDR3 consists of 12 residues. The junction had 2 bases not matched to a gene; V was cut back by 1 base and J by 13 bases. The CDR3 here is CASSIGREGQFF. CDR3 nucleotide sequence: TGTGCCAGTAGTATAGGGCGGGAGGGCCAGTTCTTC.

This clonotype has ten or more counts. The CDR3 sequence is CARSHSYNSPLHF. CDR3 coding DNA: TGTGCCAGATCACACTCCTATAATTCACCCCTCCACTTT. The chain uses TRBV2 and TRBJ1-6, with no clear D. CDR3 length equals 13 residues. Germline V gene data show CDR1 as SNHLY and CDR2 as FYNNEI. The V gene lost 9 bases and the J gene lost 0 bases, with 6 bases spanning the gap.

Only a few counts were recorded for this clonotype. V gene TRBV6-2 or TRBV6-3 combines with J gene TRBJ2-1; 8 bases map to TRBD1. The CDR3 has 18 amino acids. V was clipped by 2 bases and J by 1 base; unmatched bases: 10. CDR1 and CDR2 (germline): MNHEY, SVGEGT. Here the CDR3 reads CASSYDPQGTGSYNEQFF. CDR3 bases: TGTGCCAGCAGTTACGATCCCCAGGGGACAGGTTCCTACAATGAGCAGTTCTTC.

Ten or more counts support this clonotype. This rearrangement joins TRBV7-9 to TRBJ2-3; the match to TRBD1 covers 9 bases. The CDR3 loop spans 16 amino acids. Germline lookup yields CDR1 SEHNR and CDR2 FQNEAQ (reference sequence). After removal of 4 bases from V and 2 bases from J, the junction contained 7 bases not matched to a gene. The CDR3 protein is CASSYRGPLYTDTQYF. CDR3 sequence (DNA): TGTGCCAGCAGCTACAGGGGGCCGCTTTACACAGATACGCAGTATTTT.

The chain recombines TRBV29-1 with TRBJ1-1; TRBD1 might be the D (6 bases). CDR3 length: 13 residues. V was cut by 6 bases and J by 3 bases, with 14 bases left in between. Germline CDR1 is SQVTM and CDR2 is ANQGSEA. The CDR3: CSVSQGFDTEAFF. CDR3 nucleotides: TGCAGCGTCTCACAGGGCTTTGACACTGAAGCTTTCTTT.

This clonotype was recorded at least ten times. V and J are TRBV25-1 and TRBJ2-7, with 7 bases that match TRBD2. V shed 4 bases and J 3 bases; nucleotides not matched to a gene: 6. This CDR3 contains 14 residues. Germline-derived CDR1 and CDR2 are MGHDK and SYGVNS. The CDR3 DNA follows: TGTGCCAGCAGTGGAGTTTGGGGGGGCTACGAGCAGTACTTC. Translating it yields CASSGVWGGYEQYF.